What follows is one T cell receptor (beta chain) and its context. Antigen unknown. The assay was immunoSEQ multiplex PCR, and TCRdb's table has in-frame clones only and misses some. The table includes about 130,000 clones, under 90% detected once. The sample originates from a study of cytotoxic CD8 clonotypes in ibrutinib-treated CLL. Study information: Specimens for response were gathered following a median approximately 11 months of therapy, spanning 6 to 36. Notes on the study in general: Clonality measured at baseline exceeded age-matched healthy donors, tracking circulating CD8+ T-cell counts.

The V segment lost 4 bases and the J segment 5 bases; nucleotides outside the gene matches: 8. Looked up from germline, CDR1 is KGHSH and CDR2 is LQKENI. The CDR3 extends over 15 amino acids. The clonotype comes from a human donor with chronic lymphocytic leukemia. The chain employs TRBV18 and TRBJ2-7; 10 bases match TRBD1. The sequencing used PBMCs, collected after 24 months of ibrutinib treatment. The CDR3 reads CASSHRQGAVDEQYF. CDR3 sequence (DNA): TGTGCCAGCTCACATAGACAGGGGGCTGTCGACGAGCAGTACTTC.